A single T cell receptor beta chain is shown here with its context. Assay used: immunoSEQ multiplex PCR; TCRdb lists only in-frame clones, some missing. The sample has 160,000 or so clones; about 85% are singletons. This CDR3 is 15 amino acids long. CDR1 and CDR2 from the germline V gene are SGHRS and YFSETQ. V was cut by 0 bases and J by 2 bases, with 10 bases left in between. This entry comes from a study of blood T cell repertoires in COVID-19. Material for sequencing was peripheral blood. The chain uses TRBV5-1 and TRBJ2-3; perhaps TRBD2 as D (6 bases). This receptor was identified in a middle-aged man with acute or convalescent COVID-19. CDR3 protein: CASSLVWRVTDTQYF. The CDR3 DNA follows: TGCGCCAGCAGCTTGGTTTGGAGGGTCACAGATACGCAGTATTTT.